The rows below give T cell receptor beta chains drawn from one sample of a study of multiple sclerosis patients with progressive multifocal leukoencephalopathy. Here immunoSEQ multiplex PCR was the method, and the copy in TCRdb shows in-frame clones only, minus some. Of 30,000 or so clones listed, more than 80% are singletons. The source was PBMCs, collected from a patient treated with natalizumab. All receptors derive from a woman younger than 45 with progressive multifocal leukoencephalopathy. CDR3s include the opening cysteine and the closing phenylalanine or tryptophan. Each record gives: V gene, D gene, CDR3 length, clone size, J gene, CDR3 DNA, CDR3 protein. The D gene is left open where the match is weak. Part of the rows lack a size; the others show once, few, many or a class for expanded clones.

v_call: TRBV5-1; d_call: NA; cdr3_length: 13; clone_size: NA; j_call: TRBJ1-2; cdr3_nt: TGCGCCAGCAGCTTGGAGTCAGGGTATGGCTACACCTTC; cdr3_aa: CASSLESGYGYTF
v_call: TRBV2; d_call: TRBD2; cdr3_length: 17; clone_size: NA; j_call: TRBJ2-2; cdr3_nt: TGTGCCAGCAGTATTACTAGCGGGGGACAGAACACCGGTGAGCTGTTTTTT; cdr3_aa: CASSITSGGQNTGELFF
v_call: TRBV4-3; d_call: NA; cdr3_length: 16; clone_size: NA; j_call: TRBJ2-6; cdr3_nt: TGCGCCAGCAGCCAATTAACAGGGACTGGGGCCAACGTCCTGACTTTC; cdr3_aa: CASSQLTGTGANVLTF
v_call: TRBV2; d_call: NA; cdr3_length: 13; clone_size: NA; j_call: TRBJ2-3; cdr3_nt: TGTGCCGACCAGGGGGGGCTCGCAGATACGCAGTATTTT; cdr3_aa: CADQGGLADTQYF
v_call: TRBV4-2; d_call: NA; cdr3_length: 13; clone_size: NA; j_call: TRBJ2-3; cdr3_nt: TGTGCCAGCAGCCCCCCTTCACCAGATACGCAGTATTTT; cdr3_aa: CASSPPSPDTQYF
v_call: TRBV7-8; d_call: NA; cdr3_length: 14; clone_size: NA; j_call: TRBJ1-1; cdr3_nt: TGTGCCAGCAGCTCAGTTGGGCGACGCACTGAAGCTTTCTTT; cdr3_aa: CASSSVGRRTEAFF
v_call: TRBV7-6; d_call: NA; cdr3_length: 16; clone_size: NA; j_call: TRBJ2-7; cdr3_nt: TGTGCCAGCAGCCCCTCTCGAGGGGGGGCCGGGTACGAGCAGTACTTC; cdr3_aa: CASSPSRGGAGYEQYF
v_call: TRBV7-2; d_call: NA; cdr3_length: 14; clone_size: NA; j_call: TRBJ1-5; cdr3_nt: TGTGCCAGCAACCTAGGGGGGGGAAATCAGCCCCAGCATTTT; cdr3_aa: CASNLGGGNQPQHF
v_call: TRBV28; d_call: NA; cdr3_length: 14; clone_size: NA; j_call: TRBJ2-7; cdr3_nt: TGTGCCAGCAGTTTAGGCGGCAGGGCGGACGAGCAGTACTTC; cdr3_aa: CASSLGGRADEQYF
v_call: TRBV1; d_call: NA; cdr3_length: 13; clone_size: NA; j_call: TRBJ2-7; cdr3_nt: TGCACCAGCAGGCCAATAAGTTACTACGAGCAGTACTTC; cdr3_aa: CTSRPISYYEQYF
v_call: TRBV6-5; d_call: NA; cdr3_length: 14; clone_size: NA; j_call: TRBJ1-3; cdr3_nt: TGTGCCAGCAGTTATGGGGGTACCGGAAACACCATATATTTT; cdr3_aa: CASSYGGTGNTIYF
v_call: TRBV2; d_call: NA; cdr3_length: 14; clone_size: NA; j_call: TRBJ2-3; cdr3_nt: TGTGCCAGCAGTGTGACCGCCCGGGGAGATACGCAGTATTTT; cdr3_aa: CASSVTARGDTQYF
v_call: TRBV5-1; d_call: NA; cdr3_length: 15; clone_size: NA; j_call: TRBJ1-4; cdr3_nt: TGCGCCAGCACGGTGGGGGACCGCAATAATGAAAAACTGTTTTTT; cdr3_aa: CASTVGDRNNEKLFF
v_call: TRBV6-1; d_call: NA; cdr3_length: 15; clone_size: once; j_call: TRBJ2-6; cdr3_nt: TGTGCCAGCAGTGATACGGGTTCTGGGGCCAACGTCCTGACTTTC; cdr3_aa: CASSDTGSGANVLTF
v_call: TRBV4-1; d_call: TRBD1; cdr3_length: 14; clone_size: NA; j_call: TRBJ1-2; cdr3_nt: TGCGCCAGCAGCCAACAGACAGGGAACTATGGCTACACCTTC; cdr3_aa: CASSQQTGNYGYTF
v_call: TRBV19; d_call: NA; cdr3_length: 16; clone_size: NA; j_call: TRBJ1-1; cdr3_nt: TGTGCCAGTAGTATAGGGCCGGGGCGAAATAACGTGGGAGCTTTCTTT; cdr3_aa: CASSIGPGRNNVGAFF
v_call: TRBV6-1; d_call: NA; cdr3_length: 12; clone_size: NA; j_call: TRBJ2-2; cdr3_nt: TGTGCCAGCCCAGGTGGATTCGGGGAGCTGTTTTTT; cdr3_aa: CASPGGFGELFF
v_call: TRBV2; d_call: NA; cdr3_length: 15; clone_size: NA; j_call: TRBJ2-6; cdr3_nt: TGTGCCAGCAGTGAAGAGGGAGCTGGGGCCAACGTCCTGACTTTC; cdr3_aa: CASSEEGAGANVLTF
v_call: TRBV6-1; d_call: TRBD1; cdr3_length: 15; clone_size: few; j_call: TRBJ2-7; cdr3_nt: TGTGCCAGCAGTGAACCGACAGGGGGGGGCTACGAGCAGTACTTC; cdr3_aa: CASSEPTGGGYEQYF
v_call: TRBV9; d_call: NA; cdr3_length: 14; clone_size: NA; j_call: TRBJ2-3; cdr3_nt: TGTGCCAGCAGCCCCGGGCGGGGTGGAGATACGCAGTATTTT; cdr3_aa: CASSPGRGGDTQYF
v_call: TRBV10-2; d_call: TRBD1; cdr3_length: 13; clone_size: NA; j_call: TRBJ2-7; cdr3_nt: TGCGCCAGCAGTGAGTCGACAGGGGGCGAGCAGTACTTC; cdr3_aa: CASSESTGGEQYF
v_call: TRBV2; d_call: TRBD2; cdr3_length: 15; clone_size: NA; j_call: TRBJ2-3; cdr3_nt: TGTGCCAGCAGTGAAGCGGGAGGGGGCACAGATACGCAGTATTTT; cdr3_aa: CASSEAGGGTDTQYF
v_call: TRBV29-1; d_call: NA; cdr3_length: 15; clone_size: NA; j_call: TRBJ2-7; cdr3_nt: TGCAGCGTTGAAGAGGCGCGGGAAAACACCTACGAGCAGTACTTC; cdr3_aa: CSVEEARENTYEQYF
v_call: TRBV27; d_call: NA; cdr3_length: 17; clone_size: NA; j_call: TRBJ1-6; cdr3_nt: TGTGCCAGCAGTTCTCTCTCCCAGACACCTCTTAATTCACCCCTCCACTTT; cdr3_aa: CASSSLSQTPLNSPLHF